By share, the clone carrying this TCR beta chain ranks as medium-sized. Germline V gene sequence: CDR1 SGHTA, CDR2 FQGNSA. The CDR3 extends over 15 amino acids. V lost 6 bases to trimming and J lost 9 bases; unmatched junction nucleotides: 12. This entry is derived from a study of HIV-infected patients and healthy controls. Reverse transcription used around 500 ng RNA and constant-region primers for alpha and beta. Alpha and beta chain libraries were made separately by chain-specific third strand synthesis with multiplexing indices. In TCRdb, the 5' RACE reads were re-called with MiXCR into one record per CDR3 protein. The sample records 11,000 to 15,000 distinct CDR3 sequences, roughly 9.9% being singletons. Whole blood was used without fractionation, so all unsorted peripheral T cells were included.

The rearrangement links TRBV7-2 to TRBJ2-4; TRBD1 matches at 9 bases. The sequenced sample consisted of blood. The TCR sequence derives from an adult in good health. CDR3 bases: TGTGCCAGCAGGCTACCGGGACAGGGACAAGGCATTCAGTACTTC. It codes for CASRLPGQGQGIQYF.